The rows below give T cell receptor beta chains drawn from one sample of a study of CD8+ T cells in alopecia areata. Some clones are missing from TCRdb's copy, which holds only in-frame ones; the method was immunoSEQ multiplex PCR. Of fewer than 110,000 clones listed, roughly 84% are singletons. The sequencing here drew on CD8+ T cells sorted from blood, taken at week 24, from a patient treated with tofacitinib. These receptors came from a human donor with alopecia areata. Each CDR3 is given with its conserved first and last residue. Each record gives: D gene, J gene, V gene, clone size, CDR3 DNA, CDR3 protein. D genes are given only for firm matches. Part of the rows lack a size; the others show once, few, many or a class for expanded clones.

D: -
J: TRBJ1-1
V: TRBV7-9
size: -
DNA: TGTGCCAGCAGCTTCCCGGCCTCCACTGAAGCTTTCTTT
CDR3: CASSFPASTEAFF

D: TRBD1
J: TRBJ2-7
V: TRBV7-9
size: -
DNA: TGTGCCAGCAGCTGGGGACAGGGAGTAGGCTACGAGCAGTACTTC
CDR3: CASSWGQGVGYEQYF

D: TRBD2
J: TRBJ2-1
V: TRBV29-1
size: few
DNA: TGCAGCGTAGCGGGGGCTGGGGAGGAGCAGTTCTTC
CDR3: CSVAGAGEEQFF

D: TRBD1
J: TRBJ2-3
V: TRBV4-1
size: -
DNA: TGCGCCAGCAGCCAAGCCGGGACAGGCACAGATACGCAGTATTTT
CDR3: CASSQAGTGTDTQYF

D: -
J: TRBJ2-3
V: TRBV5-6
size: -
DNA: TGTGCCAGCAGCTTAGAGCTCGGTCCCGCAGATACGCAGTATTTT
CDR3: CASSLELGPADTQYF

D: -
J: TRBJ2-7
V: TRBV6-6
size: -
DNA: TGTGCCAGCAGTGGGGCAGGATCCTACGAGCAGTACTTC
CDR3: CASSGAGSYEQYF

D: -
J: TRBJ2-3
V: TRBV4-2
size: -
DNA: TGTGCCAGCAGCCAAGAAAATCAGCGCGCAGATACGCAGTATTTT
CDR3: CASSQENQRADTQYF

D: -
J: TRBJ2-1
V: TRBV9
size: -
DNA: TGTGCCAGCAGCGCGCCACCAGGCTCCTACAATGAGCAGTTCTTC
CDR3: CASSAPPGSYNEQFF

D: -
J: TRBJ1-2
V: TRBV27
size: -
DNA: TGTGCCAGCAGTTCCCCCCGAGGTGGCTACACCTTC
CDR3: CASSSPRGGYTF

D: TRBD1
J: TRBJ2-2
V: TRBV6-5
size: -
DNA: TGTGCCAGCAGCCAGGACAGGGATGGTCCCGGGGAGCTGTTTTTT
CDR3: CASSQDRDGPGELFF

D: TRBD1
J: TRBJ1-2
V: TRBV4-3
size: -
DNA: TGCGCCAGCAGCCTAACCCTTGGACAGGGGGCTTTCTATGGCTACACCTTC
CDR3: CASSLTLGQGAFYGYTF